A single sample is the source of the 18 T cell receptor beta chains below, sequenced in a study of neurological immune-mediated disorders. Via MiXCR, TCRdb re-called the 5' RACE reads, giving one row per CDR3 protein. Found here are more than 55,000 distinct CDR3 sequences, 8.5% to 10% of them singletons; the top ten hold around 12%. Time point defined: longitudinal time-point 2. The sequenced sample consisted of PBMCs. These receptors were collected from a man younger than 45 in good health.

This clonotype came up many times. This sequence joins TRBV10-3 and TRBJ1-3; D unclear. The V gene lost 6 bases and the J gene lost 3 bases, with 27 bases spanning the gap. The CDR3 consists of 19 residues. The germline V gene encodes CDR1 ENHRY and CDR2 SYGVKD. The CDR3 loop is CAISAFDGAFRPGGNTIYF. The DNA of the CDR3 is TGTGCCATCAGCGCCTTCGATGGCGCCTTTAGGCCGGGTGGAAACACCATATATTTT.

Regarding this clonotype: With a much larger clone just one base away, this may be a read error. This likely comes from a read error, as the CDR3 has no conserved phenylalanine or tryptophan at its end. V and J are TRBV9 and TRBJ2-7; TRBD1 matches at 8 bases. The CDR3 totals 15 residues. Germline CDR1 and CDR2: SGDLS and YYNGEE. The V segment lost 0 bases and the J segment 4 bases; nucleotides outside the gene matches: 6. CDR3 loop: CASSVAVTGGYEQYL. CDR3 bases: TGTGCCAGCAGCGTAGCTGTAACAGGGGGGTACGAGCAGTACTTA.

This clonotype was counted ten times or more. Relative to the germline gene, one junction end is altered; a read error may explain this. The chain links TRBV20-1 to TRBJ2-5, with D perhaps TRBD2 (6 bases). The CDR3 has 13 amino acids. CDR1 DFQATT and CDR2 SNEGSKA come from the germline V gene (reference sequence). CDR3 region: CSASGRNRETQYF. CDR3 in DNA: TGCAGCGCTAGTGGGAGGAATCGGGAGACCCAGTACTTC.

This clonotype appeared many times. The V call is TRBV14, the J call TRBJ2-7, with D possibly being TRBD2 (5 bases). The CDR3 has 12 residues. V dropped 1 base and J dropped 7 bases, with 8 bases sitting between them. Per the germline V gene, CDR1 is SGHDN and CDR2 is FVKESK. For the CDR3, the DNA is TGTGCCAGCAGCCAAGGGTTAGCGGAGCAGTACTTC. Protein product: CASSQGLAEQYF.

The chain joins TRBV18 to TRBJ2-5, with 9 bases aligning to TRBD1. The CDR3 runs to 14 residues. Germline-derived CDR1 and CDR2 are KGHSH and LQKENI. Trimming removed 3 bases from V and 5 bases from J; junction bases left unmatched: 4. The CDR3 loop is CASSPGQGSETQYF. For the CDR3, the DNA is TGTGCCAGCTCACCGGGACAGGGCAGTGAGACCCAGTACTTC.

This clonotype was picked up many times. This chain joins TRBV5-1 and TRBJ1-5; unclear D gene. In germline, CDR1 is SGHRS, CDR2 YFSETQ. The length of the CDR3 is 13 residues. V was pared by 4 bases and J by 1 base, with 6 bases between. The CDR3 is CASSPYSNQPQHF. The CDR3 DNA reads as TGCGCCAGCAGCCCATACAGCAATCAGCCCCAGCATTTT.

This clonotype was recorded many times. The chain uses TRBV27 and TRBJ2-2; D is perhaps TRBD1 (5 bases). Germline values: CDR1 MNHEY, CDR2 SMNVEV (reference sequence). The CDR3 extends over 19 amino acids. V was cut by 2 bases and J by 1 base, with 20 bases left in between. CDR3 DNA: TGTGCCAGCAGTTTAATGTGGGGTGGGCGCACAGGGAACACCGGGGAGCTGTTTTTT. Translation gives CASSLMWGGRTGNTGELFF.

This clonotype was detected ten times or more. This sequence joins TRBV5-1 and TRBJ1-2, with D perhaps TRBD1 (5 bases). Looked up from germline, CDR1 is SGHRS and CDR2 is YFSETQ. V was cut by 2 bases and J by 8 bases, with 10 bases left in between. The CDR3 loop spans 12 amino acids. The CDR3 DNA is TGCGCCAGCAGCTTAGGAGGGGACGGCTACACCTTC. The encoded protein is CASSLGGDGYTF.

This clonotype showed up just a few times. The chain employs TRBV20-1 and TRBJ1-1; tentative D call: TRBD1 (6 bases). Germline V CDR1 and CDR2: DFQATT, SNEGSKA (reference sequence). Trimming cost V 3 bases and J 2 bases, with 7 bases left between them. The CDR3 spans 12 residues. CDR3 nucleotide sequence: TGCAGTGCTAGGGGACAAAACACTGAAGCTTTCTTT. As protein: CSARGQNTEAFF.

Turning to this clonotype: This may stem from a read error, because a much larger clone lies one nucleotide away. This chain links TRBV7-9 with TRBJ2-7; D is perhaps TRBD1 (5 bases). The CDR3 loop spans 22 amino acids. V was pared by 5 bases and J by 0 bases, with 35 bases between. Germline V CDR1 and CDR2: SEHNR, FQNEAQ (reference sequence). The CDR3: CASSPSPRTLSVVRWSSYEQYF. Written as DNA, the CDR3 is TGTGCCAGCAGCCCAAGTCCCAGGACATTATCTGTTGTCCGCTGGAGCTCCTACGAGCAGTACTTC.

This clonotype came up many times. CDR3 bases: TGTGCCACCAGCACTGGTGCCCCTATGGTGGATGAGCAGTTCTTC. It codes for CATSTGAPMVDEQFF. V gene TRBV15 combines with J gene TRBJ2-1; D is undetermined. There are 15 residues in the CDR3. The V end lost 4 bases, the J end lost 8 bases, and 18 bases lay between the germline ends. Per germline, CDR1 LNHNV and CDR2 YYDKDF (reference sequence). Complete variable domain (other parts from reference TRBV15 and TRBJ2-1): DAMVIQNPRYQVTQFGKPVTLSCSQTLNHNVMYWYQQKSSQAPKLLFHYYDKDFNNEADTPDNFQSRRPNTSFCFLDIRSPGLGDTAMYLCATSTGAPMVDEQFFGPGTRLTVL.

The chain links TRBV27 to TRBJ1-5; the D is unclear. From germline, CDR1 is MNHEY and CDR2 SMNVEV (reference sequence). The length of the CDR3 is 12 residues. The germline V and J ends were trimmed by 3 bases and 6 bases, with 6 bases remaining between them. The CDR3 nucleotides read TGTGCCAGCAGTTTTGTAGGTCAGCCCCAGCATTTT. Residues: CASSFVGQPQHF.

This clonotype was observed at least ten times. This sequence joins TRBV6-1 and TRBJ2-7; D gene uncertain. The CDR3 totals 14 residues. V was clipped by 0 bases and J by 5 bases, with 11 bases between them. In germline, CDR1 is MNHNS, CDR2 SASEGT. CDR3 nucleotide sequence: TGTGCCAGCAGTGAAGCGCTTCTGGGTAACGAGCAGTACTTC. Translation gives CASSEALLGNEQYF.

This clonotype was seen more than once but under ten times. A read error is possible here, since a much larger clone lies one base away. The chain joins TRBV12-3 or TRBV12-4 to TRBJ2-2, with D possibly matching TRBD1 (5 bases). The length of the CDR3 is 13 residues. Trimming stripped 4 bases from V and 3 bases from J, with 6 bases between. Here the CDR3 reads CASSSGYTGELFF. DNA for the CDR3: TGTGCCAGCAGTTCAGGGTACACCGGGGAGCTGTTTTTT.

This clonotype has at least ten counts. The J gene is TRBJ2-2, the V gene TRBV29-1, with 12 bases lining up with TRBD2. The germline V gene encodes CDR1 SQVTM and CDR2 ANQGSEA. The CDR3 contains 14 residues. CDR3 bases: TGCAGTGTACTAGCGGGAGGCCCTGGCGGGGAGCTGTTTTTT. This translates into CSVLAGGPGGELFF.

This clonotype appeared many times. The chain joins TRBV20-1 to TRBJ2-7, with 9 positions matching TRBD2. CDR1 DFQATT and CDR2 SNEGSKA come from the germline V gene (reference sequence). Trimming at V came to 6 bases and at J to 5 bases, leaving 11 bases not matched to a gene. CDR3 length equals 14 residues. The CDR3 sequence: CSAEKALAGNEQYF. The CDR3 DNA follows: TGCAGTGCCGAAAAGGCGCTAGCGGGAAACGAGCAGTACTTC.

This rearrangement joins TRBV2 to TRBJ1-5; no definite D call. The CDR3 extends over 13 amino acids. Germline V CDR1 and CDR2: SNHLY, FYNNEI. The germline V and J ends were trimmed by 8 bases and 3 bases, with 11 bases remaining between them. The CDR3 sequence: CASHRVLNQPQHF. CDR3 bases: TGTGCCAGCCATCGAGTCCTCAATCAGCCCCAGCATTTT.

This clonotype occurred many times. The CDR3 protein is CASSLDEDPRFF. DNA of the CDR3: TGTGCCAGCAGCTTGGATGAGGACCCCCGGTTCTTC. The chain couples TRBV5-4 to TRBJ2-1; D not certain. From germline, CDR1 is SGHNT and CDR2 YYREEE (reference sequence). The CDR3 has 12 amino acids. Trimming took 0 bases from V and 15 from J, leaving 13 bases between them. Drawing the rest from reference TRBV5-4 and TRBJ2-1, the complete variable domain is ETGVTQSPTHLIKTRGQQVTLRCSSQSGHNTVSWYQQALGQGPQFIFQYYREEENGRGNFPPRFSGLQFPNYSSELNVNALELDDSALYLCASSLDEDPRFFGPGTRLTVL.